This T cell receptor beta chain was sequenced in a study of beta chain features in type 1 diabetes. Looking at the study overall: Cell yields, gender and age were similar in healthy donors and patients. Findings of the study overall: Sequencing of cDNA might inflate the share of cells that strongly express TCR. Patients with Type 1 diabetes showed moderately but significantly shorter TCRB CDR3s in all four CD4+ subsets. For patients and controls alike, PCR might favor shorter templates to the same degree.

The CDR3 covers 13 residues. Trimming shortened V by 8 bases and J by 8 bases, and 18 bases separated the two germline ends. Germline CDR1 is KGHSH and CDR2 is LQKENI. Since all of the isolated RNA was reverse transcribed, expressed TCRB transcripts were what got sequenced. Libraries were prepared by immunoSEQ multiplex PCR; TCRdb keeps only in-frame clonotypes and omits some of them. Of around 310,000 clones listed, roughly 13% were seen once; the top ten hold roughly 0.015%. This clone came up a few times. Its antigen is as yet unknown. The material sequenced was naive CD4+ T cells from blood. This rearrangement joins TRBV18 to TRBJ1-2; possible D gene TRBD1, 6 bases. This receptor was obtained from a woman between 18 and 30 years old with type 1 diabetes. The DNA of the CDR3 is TGTGCCAGCCTGAGCGGGGGCGGCGAGGGCTACACCTTC. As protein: CASLSGGGEGYTF.